What follows are 22 T cell receptor beta chains derived from one specimen sequenced in a study of shared clonotypes between healthy human individuals. This table comes from immunoSEQ multiplex PCR, and its TCRdb copy is limited to in-frame clones, with some not included. This table has hundreds of thousands of clones, about 95% appearing once. Sequencing was done on a sample of naive CD4+ T cells sorted from blood. Stated subset: CD45RA+ positively selected. The receptors were sampled from a woman in her twenties or thirties in good health.

The chain employs TRBV28 and TRBJ1-1; D not resolved. The germline V and J ends were trimmed by 5 bases and 3 bases, with 13 bases remaining between them. CDR1 is MDHEN, CDR2 SYDVKM, per germline. The CDR3 is 14 amino acids. CDR3 coding DNA: TGTGCCAGCAGTCCCGGGAGTGCGCACACTGAAGCTTTCTTT. Translation gives CASSPGSAHTEAFF.

As concerns this clone: The same CDR3 is also encoded by other DNA sequences in this sample. The rearrangement joins TRBV15 to TRBJ2-5, with 11 positions matching TRBD2. CDR3 length: 16 amino acids. Per the germline V gene, CDR1 is LNHNV and CDR2 is YYDKDF (reference sequence). The V segment lost 5 bases and the J segment 2 bases; nucleotides outside the gene matches: 7. In DNA, the CDR3 is TGTGCCACCAGCCGCGGGGGACTAGCGGTTCAAGAGACCCAGTACTTC. It codes for CATSRGGLAVQETQYF.

J is TRBJ2-7 and V is TRBV6-5; D is undetermined. This CDR3 is built from 14 residues. V lost 4 bases, J lost 6 bases, and 16 bases lay in between. The germline CDR1 and CDR2 sequences are MNHEY and SVGAGI. CDR3 region: CASSSLFTEAEQYF. CDR3 nucleotides: TGTGCCAGCAGTTCCCTATTCACCGAGGCCGAGCAGTACTTC.

The chain links TRBV28 to TRBJ2-1; 9 bases are a match to TRBD2. CDR1 MDHEN and CDR2 SYDVKM come from the germline V gene. Trimming removed 2 bases from V and 5 bases from J; junction bases left unmatched: 7. The CDR3 runs 16 residues. The CDR3 loop is CASSLISGSVHNEQFF. The CDR3 DNA sequence: TGTGCCAGCAGTTTAATTAGCGGGAGTGTCCACAATGAGCAGTTCTTC.

The chain is built from TRBV29-1 and TRBJ2-1, with a tentative D call TRBD1 (6 bases). V shed 6 bases and J shed 2 bases, with 14 bases lying between them. The CDR3 has 14 residues. CDR1 and CDR2 from the germline V gene are SQVTM and ANQGSEA. The CDR3 sequence is CSVGPRDTYNEQFF. The CDR3 DNA reads as TGCAGCGTCGGTCCCCGGGACACCTACAATGAGCAGTTCTTC.

The chain employs TRBV7-9 and TRBJ2-6; D remains unclear. V lost 2 bases to trimming and J lost 0 bases, with 11 bases between them. The CDR3 sequence is 17 residues long. CDR1 and CDR2 (germline): SEHNR, FQNEAQ (reference sequence). The CDR3 nucleotides read TGTGCCAGCAGCTTAAGGTGGAGAGGCTCTGGGGCCAACGTCCTGACTTTC. Its translation: CASSLRWRGSGANVLTF.

The chain links TRBV19 to TRBJ1-5, with D possibly being TRBD1 (5 bases). Deletions cut 6 bases from V and 7 bases from J, with 16 bases between. The CDR3 runs to 14 residues. Germline loops: CDR1 LNHDA, CDR2 SQIVND (reference sequence). The CDR3 DNA reads as TGTGCCAGTAGGGTGAGGGGCCGGGGACAGCCCCAGCATTTT. Encoded protein: CASRVRGRGQPQHF.

The count of this clone is one. V usage is TRBV6-4 and J usage is TRBJ2-5; D is unclear. Germline assignment: CDR1 MRHNA and CDR2 SNTAGT. CDR3 length: 11 residues. The germline V and J ends were trimmed by 8 bases and 6 bases, with 10 bases remaining between them. CDR3 nucleotides: TGTGCCAGCCGAGGCACAAAGACCCAGTACTTC. Its translation: CASRGTKTQYF.

For this clone: Other DNA sequences in the same sample also yield this CDR3. The chain links TRBV6-1 to TRBJ2-7, with D possibly TRBD1 on 5 matching bases. The CDR3 is made up of 13 amino acids. V dropped 2 bases and J dropped 4 bases, with 9 bases sitting between them. The germline V gene has CDR1 MNHNS and CDR2 SASEGT. Written as DNA, the CDR3 is TGTGCCAGCAGTGAAAGGGGTCCTTACGAGCAGTACTTC. Translating it yields CASSERGPYEQYF.

The chain has TRBV6-1 and TRBJ2-1, with 15 nucleotides matching TRBD2. The CDR3 contains 19 residues. The V gene end was trimmed by 3 bases and the J gene end by 2 bases; junction bases not matched to a gene: 8. The germline gives CDR1 MNHNS, CDR2 SASEGT. The CDR3 DNA sequence: TGTGCCAGCAGTGAGATTGGGACTAGCGGGAGGCCCCCCTACAATGAGCAGTTCTTC. Protein: CASSEIGTSGRPPYNEQFF.

This chain links TRBV19 with TRBJ2-7; no firm D call. The germline V gene has CDR1 LNHDA and CDR2 SQIVND (reference sequence). The V and J ends lost 3 bases and 4 bases respectively, with 19 bases between them. The CDR3 is 16 amino acids. The CDR3 loop reads CASSIKRTGMGYEQYF. The CDR3 nucleotides are TGTGCCAGTAGTATTAAACGGACCGGAATGGGATACGAGCAGTACTTC.

This rearrangement joins TRBV5-1 to TRBJ2-5; D is possibly TRBD1 (6 bases). The ends were cut back, 0 bases at V and 5 bases at J, with 11 bases in the middle. Germline V gene lookup returns CDR1 SGHRS and CDR2 YFSETQ. The CDR3 spans 14 residues. CDR3 protein: CASSLAGQGETQYF. The CDR3 nucleotides are TGCGCCAGCAGCTTGGCCGGGCAGGGGGAGACCCAGTACTTC.

This sequence joins TRBV15 and TRBJ2-1; 7 bases line up with TRBD1. Germline-derived CDR1 and CDR2 are LNHNV and YYDKDF (reference sequence). The CDR3 is 14 amino acids. With 1 base clipped from V and 8 bases from J, the junction kept 5 bases outside the gene matches. CDR3 residues: CATSRGDSVDEQFF. The CDR3 bases are TGTGCCACCAGCAGAGGGGACAGTGTCGATGAGCAGTTCTTC.

Comments on this clone: The sample contains more than one DNA sequence encoding this CDR3. V and J are TRBV5-1 and TRBJ2-5; TRBD2 matches 8 bases. Per the germline V gene, CDR1 is SGHRS and CDR2 is YFSETQ. With 6 bases clipped from V and 4 bases from J, the junction kept 11 bases outside the gene matches. The CDR3 runs to 15 residues. The DNA of the CDR3 is TGCGCCAGCAATCCGGACCGGGCGGGGGGAGAGACCCAGTACTTC. Residues: CASNPDRAGGETQYF.

The rearrangement joins TRBV4-2 to TRBJ2-3, with 7 positions matching TRBD2. V trimming: 3 bases; J trimming: 4 bases; junction bases outside the gene matches: 7. The CDR3 totals 15 residues. The germline CDR1 and CDR2 sequences are LGHNA and YNFKEQ. CDR3 DNA: TGTGCCAGCAGCCACCGACTAGCCGGGGCAGATACGCAGTATTTT. Translation: CASSHRLAGADTQYF.

The J gene is TRBJ2-3, the V gene TRBV28; D is perhaps TRBD1 or TRBD2 (7 bases each). V lost 5 bases, J lost 6 bases, and 18 bases lay in between. The CDR3 runs to 15 residues. The germline CDR1 and CDR2 sequences are MDHEN and SYDVKM. CDR3 nucleotide sequence: TGTGCCAGCAGTCTTGGCAGGGGGGGTCGTGATACGCAGTATTTT. Protein: CASSLGRGGRDTQYF. The whole variable domain, filled in from reference TRBV28 and TRBJ2-3, reads DVKVTQSSRYLVKRTGEKVFLECVQDMDHENMFWYRQDPGLGLRLIYFSYDVKMKEKGDIPEGYSVSREKKERFSLILESASTNQTSMYLCASSLGRGGRDTQYFGPGTRLTVL.

The chain recombines TRBV23-1 with TRBJ2-3, with D maybe TRBD2 (6 bases). TRBV23-1 is known as an ORF, though its function is uncertain. V shed 2 bases and J shed 2 bases, with 14 bases lying between them. CDR3 length equals 16 residues. This chain's CDR3 is CASSQGGRHPTDTQYF. DNA of the CDR3: TGCGCCAGCAGTCAAGGAGGGCGGCACCCCACAGATACGCAGTATTTT.

The genes are TRBV5-6 and TRBJ2-2, with 7 bases aligning to TRBD1. Looked up from germline, CDR1 is SGHDT and CDR2 is YYEEEE. This CDR3 contains 16 residues. The V and J ends lost 2 bases and 6 bases, in that order; junction bases with no gene match: 10. This CDR3 reads CASSFRLSTGPGELFF. The CDR3 DNA reads TGTGCCAGCAGCTTCAGGTTATCGACAGGGCCCGGGGAGCTGTTTTTT.

CDR3 residues: CASSPVPGGDGYGYTF. In nucleotides, the CDR3 is TGTGCCAGCTCACCGGTACCCGGGGGAGACGGCTATGGCTACACCTTC. The chain employs TRBV18 and TRBJ1-2; D is perhaps TRBD1 (5 bases). The V end was cut by 3 bases, the J end by 4 bases, with 18 bases between. This CDR3 spans 16 amino acids. From germline, CDR1 is KGHSH and CDR2 LQKENI.

CDR3 protein: CASSPTGGNGTQYF. CDR3 in DNA: TGTGCCAGCAGCCCGACAGGGGGCAATGGGACCCAGTACTTC. The chain combines TRBV27 with TRBJ2-5; TRBD1 matches at 10 bases. Germline values: CDR1 MNHEY, CDR2 SMNVEV (reference sequence). The CDR3 runs 14 residues. V was clipped by 6 bases and J by 7 bases; unmatched bases: 8.

The V gene is TRBV7-9, the J gene TRBJ2-5; 10 bases match TRBD2. The CDR3 runs to 16 residues. The V and J ends lost 8 bases and 5 bases, in that order; junction bases with no gene match: 14. Germline V gene sequence: CDR1 SEHNR, CDR2 FQNEAQ (reference sequence). The CDR3 sequence: CASSASGRSWRETQYF. The DNA of the CDR3 is TGTGCCAGCTCCGCTAGCGGGAGAAGTTGGAGGGAGACCCAGTACTTC.

This rearrangement joins TRBV6-4 to TRBJ1-2; possibly TRBD1 for D (5 bases). V dropped 6 bases and J dropped 2 bases, with 13 bases sitting between them. The CDR3 has 14 residues. Germline V gene data show CDR1 as MRHNA and CDR2 as SNTAGT. The CDR3 nucleotides are TGTGCCAGCAGCAATCAGGGAAAGAACTATGGCTACACCTTC. Encoded protein: CASSNQGKNYGYTF.